This T cell receptor beta chain was identified in a study of Graves' ophthalmopathy and Graves' hyperthyroidism. Study-wide points: Between ophthalmopathy and stable hyperthyroidism, a 13-signature model drew a separation with around 90% sensitivity and about 81% specificity.

Someone took the PBMCs out of more than 9 ml of fresh peripheral blood. Using RNA transcripts, the TCR beta CDR3 regions were amplified. Amplification began with first-round RT-PCR using HTBI primers, then second-round multiplex PCR was performed. TCRdb itself ran the multiplex PCR reads through MiXCR, one entry per CDR3 protein. The table includes approximately 700,000 distinct CDR3 sequences, 35% to 45% detected once. This CDR3 has 17 residues. Germline CDR1 and CDR2: LGHNA and YSLEER. V was trimmed by 2 bases and J by 5 bases, leaving 21 bases between them. About this clonotype itself: Its antigen is as yet unknown.

The chain has TRBV4-3 and TRBJ2-5; tentative D call: TRBD2 (7 bases). Sequencing was done on a sample of peripheral blood. The TCR comes from an adult man with Graves' ophthalmopathy. The CDR3 sequence is CASSQTLLSGGLETQYF. For the CDR3, the DNA is TGCGCCAGCAGCCAAACCCTGCTCTCGGGGGGCCTGGAGACCCAGTACTTC.